Below are 30 T cell receptor beta chains sequenced from a single sample in a study of cytomegalovirus exposure and HLA in healthy donors. Researchers ran the PCR with 60 Vbeta and 13 Jbeta primers. Method: immunoSEQ multiplex PCR; TCRdb's copy keeps in-frame clones and lacks some. Among around 100,000 clones listed, 60% to 85% were seen once. Source material: PBMCs. The receptors originated from a man aged 50 or older in good health and CMV-seropositive.

The CDR3 loop is CAIREREGRDTDTQYF. In DNA form, the CDR3 reads TGTGCCATCAGGGAGCGGGAGGGCCGCGACACAGATACGCAGTATTTT. The chain employs TRBV10-3 and TRBJ2-3, with 10 bases aligning to TRBD2. Germline V lookup: CDR1 ENHRY, CDR2 SYGVKD. The V segment lost 6 bases and the J segment 2 bases; nucleotides outside the gene matches: 8. The CDR3 runs 16 residues.

The CDR3 region has the DNA TGTGCCAGCAGTGAACAGTACAATGAGCAGTTCTTC. It encodes CASSEQYNEQFF. This chain joins TRBV2 and TRBJ2-1; unclear D gene. The germline V gene has CDR1 SNHLY and CDR2 FYNNEI. The V and J ends lost 2 bases and 4 bases respectively, with 3 bases between them. This CDR3 is 12 amino acids long.

Concerning this clone itself: The same CDR3 arises from other DNA sequences in this sample as well. J is TRBJ2-5 and V is TRBV5-1, with 10 bases that match TRBD1. Germline V gene lookup returns CDR1 SGHRS and CDR2 YFSETQ. V trimming: 0 bases; J trimming: 5 bases; junction bases outside the gene matches: 4. This CDR3 has 15 amino acids. Written as DNA, the CDR3 is TGCGCCAGCAGCTTGGGACAGGGGGCAGGGGAGACCCAGTACTTC. Translation gives CASSLGQGAGETQYF.

The chain couples TRBV6-1 to TRBJ2-7; TRBD2 matches 14 bases. CDR1 is MNHNS and CDR2 is SASEGT in the germline V gene. The length of the CDR3 is 14 residues. After removal of 7 bases from V and 4 bases from J, the junction contained 3 bases not matched to a gene. The CDR3 reads CASTGTSGSYEQYF. DNA of the CDR3: TGTGCCAGCACGGGGACTAGCGGGAGTTACGAGCAGTACTTC.

The chain is built from TRBV30 and TRBJ1-6, with a possible D match to TRBD1 (6 bases). The CDR3 sequence is 15 residues long. The germline V gene has CDR1 GTSNPN and CDR2 SVGIG (reference sequence). V dropped 2 bases and J dropped 9 bases, with 17 bases sitting between them. CDR3 coding DNA: TGTGCCTGGAGTCACTCATCAGGGGAACTTTCACCCCTCCACTTT. Its protein is CAWSHSSGELSPLHF.

The chain uses TRBV5-1 and TRBJ2-5, with TRBD1 identical over 10 bases. Germline V lookup: CDR1 SGHRS, CDR2 YFSETQ. CDR3 length equals 14 residues. V dropped 3 bases and J dropped 3; count of bases not matched to a gene: 2. In nucleotides, the CDR3 is TGCGCCAGCAGCTGGACAGGGGGGGAAGAGACCCAGTACTTC. This codes for CASSWTGGEETQYF.

The table lists this clone with a few counts. The genes are TRBV5-1 and TRBJ2-1; 13 bases match TRBD2. Per germline, CDR1 SGHRS and CDR2 YFSETQ. Trimming took 5 bases from V and 4 from J; bases not matched to a gene: 9. This CDR3 is 17 amino acids long. The CDR3 region has the DNA TGCGCCAGCAGTTCGAGGACTAGCGGGAGACCATACAATGAGCAGTTCTTC. Amino acid sequence: CASSSRTSGRPYNEQFF.

The chain combines TRBV5-6 with TRBJ2-4; 8 bases agree with TRBD2. Trimming took 3 bases from V and 12 from J; bases not matched to a gene: 11. Germline V CDR1 and CDR2: SGHDT, YYEEEE. The CDR3 loop spans 14 amino acids. In DNA, the CDR3 is TGTGCCAGCAGCTCCTCAAGCAGCGGGAGTCGTCAGTACTTC. Its translation: CASSSSSSGSRQYF.

V and J are TRBV7-6 and TRBJ2-7; tentatively, D is TRBD1 (6 bases). Trimming took 0 bases from V and 3 from J, leaving 6 bases between them. Germline loops: CDR1 SGHVS, CDR2 FNYEAQ. The CDR3 has 13 amino acids. The CDR3 sequence: CASSLATGYEQYF. CDR3 nucleotide sequence: TGTGCCAGCAGCTTAGCGACAGGCTACGAGCAGTACTTC.

The chain has TRBV28 and TRBJ2-2; TRBD1 aligns across 7 bases. The CDR3 is made up of 14 amino acids. V trimming: 7 bases; J trimming: 2 bases; junction bases outside the gene matches: 4. Germline assignment: CDR1 MDHEN and CDR2 SYDVKM. CDR3 in amino acids: CASTRTGNTGELFF. CDR3 DNA: TGTGCCAGCACAAGGACAGGCAACACCGGGGAGCTGTTTTTT.

This clone was observed a few times. The chain uses TRBV5-1 and TRBJ2-7, with TRBD1 as a possible D gene (5 bases). The CDR3 contains 14 residues. The V gene lost 4 bases and the J gene lost 1 base, with 12 bases spanning the gap. Germline-derived CDR1 and CDR2 are SGHRS and YFSETQ. CDR3 in amino acids: CASSPEGQSYEQYF. The DNA for the CDR3 is TGCGCCAGCAGCCCGGAAGGACAATCCTACGAGCAGTACTTC.

This chain uses TRBV12-5 with TRBJ2-1, with 12 bases aligning to TRBD2. V lost 6 bases, J lost 7 bases, and 1 base stayed unmatched. The CDR3 totals 13 residues. Germline assignment: CDR1 LGHNT and CDR2 FRNRAP. Here the CDR3 DNA reads TGTGCTAGTGGGACTAGCGGGAGAAATGAGCAGTTCTTC. Its translation: CASGTSGRNEQFF.

CDR3: CASSESRYNEQFF. Here the CDR3 DNA reads TGCGCCAGCAGTGAGTCCCGGTACAATGAGCAGTTCTTC. This chain joins TRBV10-1 and TRBJ2-1; D call uncertain. This CDR3 is built from 13 residues. V shed 0 bases and J shed 4 bases, with 4 bases lying between them. Germline CDR1 and CDR2: WNHNN and SYGVQD (reference sequence).

This sequence joins TRBV11-2 and TRBJ2-7; 7 nucleotides match TRBD2. Germline V lookup: CDR1 SGHAT, CDR2 FQNNGV. The trim removed 3 bases at V and 2 bases at J, leaving 19 bases unmatched. This CDR3 has 19 residues. The CDR3 nucleotides are TGTGCCAGCAGCTTCTTCGCTGGGCCTAGCGGACTTAACCCCTACGAGCAGTACTTC. Its protein is CASSFFAGPSGLNPYEQYF.

The chain uses TRBV18 and TRBJ2-4; 10 positions agree with TRBD1. V shed 0 bases, J shed 5 bases, and the junction held 4 bases outside the gene matches. This CDR3 is built from 16 residues. Germline assignment: CDR1 KGHSH and CDR2 LQKENI. Here the CDR3 DNA reads TGTGCCAGCTCACCACCGGGACAGGGGACTCAAAACATTCAGTACTTC. Protein: CASSPPGQGTQNIQYF.

In this sample, this clone turned up once. The V and J genes are TRBV6-1 and TRBJ1-2; TRBD1 matches 8 bases. The CDR3 totals 13 residues. The V gene's germline CDR1 is MNHNS and CDR2 SASEGT. V gave up 5 bases and J gave up 4 bases; unmatched junction bases: 3. Here the CDR3 reads CASSLTGAYGYTF. CDR3 nucleotides: TGTGCCAGCAGTTTGACAGGGGCCTATGGCTACACCTTC.

This chain connects TRBV7-6 to TRBJ1-1; D uncertain. V was clipped by 7 bases and J by 0 bases, with 9 bases between them. Looked up from germline, CDR1 is SGHVS and CDR2 is FNYEAQ. The CDR3 spans 13 residues. The CDR3 DNA follows: TGTGCCAGCACCCTGGGAGTGAACACTGAAGCTTTCTTT. Protein product: CASTLGVNTEAFF.

This sequence joins TRBV9 and TRBJ2-1; 7 bases align to TRBD2. The CDR3 runs 15 residues. Germline CDR1 reads SGDLS; CDR2 reads YYNGEE. After removal of 1 base from V and 8 bases from J, the junction contained 9 bases not matched to a gene. As DNA, the CDR3 is TGTGCCAGCAGCGTAACGGGCGGGAGAACGTATGAGCAGTTCTTC. Its protein product is CASSVTGGRTYEQFF.

J is TRBJ1-6 and V is TRBV2; tentatively, D is TRBD1 (5 bases). Germline CDR1 SNHLY, CDR2 FYNNEI. This CDR3 region has 15 residues. V was clipped by 7 bases and J by 8 bases, with 18 bases between them. The CDR3 loop reads CASNKVGGMDSPLHF. DNA of the CDR3: TGTGCCAGCAACAAAGTGGGGGGGATGGATTCACCCCTCCACTTT.

V is TRBV2 and J is TRBJ2-4; unclear D gene. V gave up 4 bases and J gave up 9 bases, with 10 bases separating them. This CDR3 has 12 residues. The germline gives CDR1 SNHLY, CDR2 FYNNEI. This chain's CDR3 is CASSVEVGIQYF. The CDR3 DNA follows: TGTGCCAGCAGTGTCGAGGTTGGCATTCAGTACTTC. The full variable domain, its missing parts supplied by reference TRBV2 and TRBJ2-4, is EPEVTQTPSHQVTQMGQEVILRCVPISNHLYFYWYRQILGQKVEFLVSFYNNEISEKSEIFDDQFSVERPDGSNFTLKIRSTKLEDSAMYFCASSVEVGIQYFGAGTRLSVL.

The rearrangement links TRBV28 to TRBJ1-2; D possibly corresponds to TRBD1 (6 bases). Trimming removed 10 bases from V and 7 bases from J, with 16 bases in between. Germline assignment: CDR1 MDHEN and CDR2 SYDVKM. This CDR3 is built from 12 residues. In DNA form, the CDR3 reads TGTGCCATCCGGGAGGGGGGCCGTGGCTACACCTTC. It specifies CAIREGGRGYTF.

This chain links TRBV5-1 with TRBJ2-3, with D possibly TRBD1 on 5 matching bases. CDR1 is SGHRS and CDR2 is YFSETQ in the germline V gene. This CDR3 spans 14 amino acids. Deletions cut 5 bases from V and 1 base from J, with 11 bases between. CDR3 DNA: TGCGCCAGCAGTATTCTACAGGGCACAGATACGCAGTATTTT. It translates to CASSILQGTDTQYF.

This rearrangement joins TRBV7-2 to TRBJ2-7; TRBD2 matches 12 bases. This CDR3 spans 19 amino acids. Germline V gene sequence: CDR1 SGHTA, CDR2 FQGNSA. The V segment lost 0 bases and the J segment 0 bases; nucleotides outside the gene matches: 9. CDR3 protein: CASSLAATSGRIPSYEQYF. The CDR3 DNA is TGTGCCAGCAGCTTAGCGGCGACTAGCGGGAGAATCCCCTCCTACGAGCAGTACTTC.

The chain links TRBV25-1 to TRBJ2-7; 8 positions match TRBD2. This CDR3 contains 14 residues. The V gene end was trimmed by 3 bases and the J gene end by 6 bases; junction bases not matched to a gene: 7. Per the germline V gene, CDR1 is MGHDK and CDR2 is SYGVNS. In DNA form, the CDR3 reads TGTGCCAGCAGTGACACAGCGGGAGTTGGCGAGCAGTACTTC. It encodes CASSDTAGVGEQYF.

The chain combines TRBV19 with TRBJ2-7; 9 bases are a match to TRBD2. Germline CDR1 is LNHDA and CDR2 is SQIVND (reference sequence). The ends lost 4 bases at V and 3 bases at J; junction bases unmatched: 10. This CDR3 is built from 16 residues. The CDR3 protein is CASSTERAGGRYEQYF. In DNA form, the CDR3 reads TGTGCCAGTAGTACCGAGCGAGCGGGAGGACGCTACGAGCAGTACTTC.

The V gene is TRBV28, the J gene TRBJ2-7; TRBD2 might be the D (6 bases). CDR1 is MDHEN and CDR2 is SYDVKM in the germline V gene. CDR3 length: 16 amino acids. The V end was cut by 7 bases, the J end by 0 bases, with 19 bases between. CDR3 protein: CASTTWAGSDSYEQYF. CDR3 nucleotides: TGTGCCAGCACTACTTGGGCGGGGAGCGACTCCTACGAGCAGTACTTC. The complete variable domain, with remaining parts taken from reference TRBV28 and TRBJ2-7, reads DVKVTQSSRYLVKRTGEKVFLECVQDMDHENMFWYRQDPGLGLRLIYFSYDVKMKEKGDIPEGYSVSREKKERFSLILESASTNQTSMYLCASTTWAGSDSYEQYFGPGTRLTVT.

The rearrangement joins TRBV19 to TRBJ2-5; D remains unclear. The DNA end lines up better with TRBJ2-7; the J call may be wrong. Per the germline V gene, CDR1 is LNHDA and CDR2 is SQIVND (reference sequence). This CDR3 has 15 amino acids. Written as DNA, the CDR3 is TGTGCCAGTAGTATTACTGGCGGATATAGATACGAGCAGTACTTC. Translation gives CASSITGGYRYEQYF.

On this clone: Germline and junction disagree at one end, which may indicate a read error. The genes are TRBV11-3 and TRBJ1-4; TRBD1 matches at 12 bases. The CDR3 extends over 20 amino acids. Germline CDR1 SGHNT, CDR2 YENEEA. CDR3 DNA: TGTGCCAGCAACTTCAGAGGTCGGGACAGGGGGCGGAATAATAATGACAAACTGTTTTTT. The encoded protein is CASNFRGRDRGRNNNDKLFF. The whole variable domain, remainder taken from reference TRBV11-3 and TRBJ1-4, is EAGVVQSPRYKIIEKKQPVAFWCNPISGHNTLYWYLQNLGQGPELLIRYENEEAVDDSQLPKDRFSAERLKGVDSTLKIQPAELGDSAVYLCASNFRGRDRGRNNNDKLFFGSGTQLSVL.

A few counts support this clone. The chain employs TRBV27 and TRBJ2-2; 7 bases agree with TRBD2. The J segment lost 0 bases and the V segment lost 7 bases, leaving 5 bases of the junction unmatched. The CDR3 is 15 residues long. Germline V gene sequence: CDR1 MNHEY, CDR2 SMNVEV (reference sequence). CDR3 amino acids: CASNLGGANTGELFF. For the CDR3, the DNA is TGTGCCAGCAACCTGGGAGGGGCGAACACCGGGGAGCTGTTTTTT.

V is TRBV5-3 and J is TRBJ2-1, with a weak D call TRBD2 (5 bases). TRBV5-3 is assigned to the ORF class and has an uncertain function. The CDR3 contains 16 residues. Trimming stripped 5 bases from V and 0 bases from J, with 15 bases between. The chain's CDR3 is CARRNVWEFSYNEQFF. The CDR3 coding sequence is TGTGCCAGAAGGAACGTATGGGAGTTCTCCTACAATGAGCAGTTCTTC.